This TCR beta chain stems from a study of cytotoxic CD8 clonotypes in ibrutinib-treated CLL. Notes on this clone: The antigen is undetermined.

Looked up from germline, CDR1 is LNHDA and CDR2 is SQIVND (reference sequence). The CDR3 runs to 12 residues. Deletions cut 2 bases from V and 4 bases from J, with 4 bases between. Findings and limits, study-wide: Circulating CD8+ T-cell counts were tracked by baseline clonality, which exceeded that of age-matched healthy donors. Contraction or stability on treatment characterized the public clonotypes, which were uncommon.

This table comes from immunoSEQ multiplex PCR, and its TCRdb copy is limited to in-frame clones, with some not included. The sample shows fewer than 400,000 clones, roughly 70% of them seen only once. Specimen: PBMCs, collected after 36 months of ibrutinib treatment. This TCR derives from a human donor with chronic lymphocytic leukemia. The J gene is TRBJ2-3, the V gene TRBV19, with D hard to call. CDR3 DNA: TGTGCCAGTAGTATAAACTCAGATACGCAGTATTTT. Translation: CASSINSDTQYF.